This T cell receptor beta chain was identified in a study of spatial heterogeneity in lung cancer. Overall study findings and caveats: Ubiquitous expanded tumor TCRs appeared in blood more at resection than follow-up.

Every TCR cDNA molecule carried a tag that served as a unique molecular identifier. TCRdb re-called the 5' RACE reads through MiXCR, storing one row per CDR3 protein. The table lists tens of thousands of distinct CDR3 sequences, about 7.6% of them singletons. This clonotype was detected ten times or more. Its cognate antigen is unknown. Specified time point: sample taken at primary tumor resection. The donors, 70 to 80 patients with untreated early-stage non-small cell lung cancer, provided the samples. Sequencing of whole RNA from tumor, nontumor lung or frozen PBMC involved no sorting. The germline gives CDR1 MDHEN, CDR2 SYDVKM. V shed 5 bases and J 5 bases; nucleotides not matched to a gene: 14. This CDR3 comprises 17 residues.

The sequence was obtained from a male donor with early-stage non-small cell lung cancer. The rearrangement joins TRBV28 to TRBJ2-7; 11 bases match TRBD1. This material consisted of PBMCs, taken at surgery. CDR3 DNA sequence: TGTGCCAGCAGTCCGAGCCGGACAGGGGGCGACCTAAACGAGCAGTACGTC. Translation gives CASSPSRTGGDLNEQYV.